A selection of T cell receptor beta chains follows, all from one sample in a study of neurological immune-mediated disorders. TCRdb re-called the 5' RACE reads with MiXCR, one entry per CDR3 protein. Of under 85,000 distinct CDR3 sequences listed, roughly an eighth were seen once; the top ten hold nearly 7%. The sequencing sample was made of PBMCs. The source is a woman between 45 and 65 years old in good health. The CDR3 runs from the conserved cysteine through the conserved F or W. A D gene is named only where the DNA matches it firmly. A clone size is listed for some rows: how often the clone was seen (once, few, many), or a class if it is expanded.

NA TRBJ2-1 TRBV5-1 many TGCGCCAGCAGCTTGACTGCGCGGGGTGAGCAGTTCTTC CASSLTARGEQFF
TRBD2 TRBJ2-7 TRBV6-6 NA TGTGCCAGCAGTTACAAAGGCCGGACTAGCGGGAGGGCCGTTAACCCCCTCTACGAGCAGTACTTC CASSYKGRTSGRAVNPLYEQYF
TRBD2 TRBJ2-2 TRBV12-3/TRBV12-4 NA TGTGCCAGCAGGGGGGGGGTTTCGAACACCGGGGAGCTGTTTTTT CASRGGVSNTGELFF
TRBD1 TRBJ1-6 TRBV28 once TGTGCCAGCAGTCCGGACAGGGGCGGATCACCCCTCCACTTT CASSPDRGGSPLHF
TRBD2 TRBJ2-7 TRBV7-8 many TGTGCCAGCAGCTTAGTACGTAGCGGGAGTTACGAGCAGTACTTC CASSLVRSGSYEQYF
NA TRBJ1-1 TRBV14 NA TGTGCCAGCAGCCAAGTTGGGGGGCGGCGGACTGAAGCTTTCTTT CASSQVGGRRTEAFF
TRBD1 TRBJ1-1 TRBV20-1 many TGCAGTGCGAAGACAGGGGATGCTGAAGCTTTCTTT CSAKTGDAEAFF
NA TRBJ1-6 TRBV28 NA TGTGCCAGCAGTCCCGGGACACCCTGGGGCGACCTCCACTTT CASSPGTPWGDLHF
TRBD1 TRBJ1-6 TRBV6-1 many TGTGCCAGCTCTCAGCTGGGACAGGGGCGTTCACCCCTCCACTTT CASSQLGQGRSPLHF
TRBD1 TRBJ2-5 TRBV5-1 many TGCGCCAGCAGCTCAGGGGGCAAAGAGACCCAGTACTTC CASSSGGKETQYF
NA TRBJ2-5 TRBV5-1 many TGCGCCAGCAGCTTGCCGGGTTTGAGTGGTGAGACCCAGTACTTC CASSLPGLSGETQYF
NA TRBJ1-5 TRBV20-1 NA TGCAGTGCTGCAATTGGTGGGGCCGGGAGCAATCAGCCCCAGCATTTT CSAAIGGAGSNQPQHF
TRBD1 TRBJ1-5 TRBV29-1 few TGCAGCGTTAGCCAGGGGGCCAATCAGCCCCAGCATTTT CSVSQGANQPQHF
TRBD2 TRBJ2-1 TRBV7-3 few TGTGCCAGCAGCTCCGGAGCGGGAGGGCGTCTTATTCCCAATGAGCAGTTCTTC CASSSGAGGRLIPNEQFF
TRBD2 TRBJ2-1 TRBV20-1 many TGCAGTGCTATACACGGGGGGGAAACGAGGAATGAGCAGTTCTTC CSAIHGGETRNEQFF
NA TRBJ2-2 TRBV5-1 many TGCGCCAGCAGCCCCCGAGGGGACACCGGGGAGCTGTTTTTT CASSPRGDTGELFF
NA TRBJ2-4 TRBV27 many TGTGCCAGCAGTTTGAGGATTGAACTAGCCAAAAACATTCAGTACTTC CASSLRIELAKNIQYF
NA TRBJ2-1 TRBV7-9 many TGTGCCAGCAGCAACATGGAGCGGGAGCAGTTCTTC CASSNMEREQFF
NA TRBJ2-5 TRBV5-1 few TGCGCCAGCAGCTTGGGTTCTGCCCAAGAGACCCAGTACTTC CASSLGSAQETQYF
TRBD1 TRBJ1-5 TRBV4-1 many TGCGCCAGCAGCCGCGGACAGGGGGGGGACAATCAGCCCCAGCATTTT CASSRGQGGDNQPQHF
TRBD1 TRBJ2-1 TRBV5-4 many TGTGCCAGCACCCTTACAGGGGTATTCTCTGATGAGCAGTTCTTC CASTLTGVFSDEQFF
NA TRBJ1-1 TRBV7-3 many TGTGCCAGCAGCCCGCCGGGCGGCACTGAAGCTTTCTTT CASSPPGGTEAFF
TRBD2 TRBJ2-3 TRBV29-1 NA TGCAGCGTTGAAGGAGGAGCGGGATTCACAGATACGCAGTATTTT CSVEGGAGFTDTQYF
NA TRBJ1-5 TRBV2 NA TGTGCCAGCGGCACCTTTCATAGCAATCAGCCCCAGCATTTT CASGTFHSNQPQHF
TRBD2 TRBJ2-5 TRBV5-1 NA TGTACCAGCAGCCCCCTAGCGGGAGGGCCCGAAGAGACCCAGTACTTC CTSSPLAGGPEETQYF
TRBD1 TRBJ1-6 TRBV9 many TGTGCCAGCAGCGTAGGACAGGGGGATTCACCCCTCCACTTT CASSVGQGDSPLHF
NA TRBJ1-6 TRBV25-1 many TGTGCCAGCAGTGATCCGCCGGGGGGAGGGAGCTCCTATAATTCACCCCTCCACTTT CASSDPPGGGSSYNSPLHF
NA TRBJ1-4 TRBV3-1 many TGTGCCAGCAGCCAAGAAGAAAAACTGTTTTTT CASSQEEKLFF
NA TRBJ2-3 TRBV3-1 many TGTGCCAGCAGCCAAGATCTCAGTCGGGGAGCAGATACGCAGTATTTT CASSQDLSRGADTQYF
TRBD2 TRBJ2-2 TRBV7-8 many TGTGCCAGCAGCCTTGCTAGCGGGGGGGAAACCGGGGAGCTGTTTTTT CASSLASGGETGELFF
TRBD1 TRBJ1-6 TRBV6-5 many TGTGCCAGCAGTTTCGGGACAGGGAGTTCACCCCTCCACTTT CASSFGTGSSPLHF
TRBD2 TRBJ2-2 TRBV11-3 few TGTGCCAGCAGCTTAAGGTTTGTCGCCGGGACTAGCGGCACCGGGGAGCTGTTTTTT CASSLRFVAGTSGTGELFF
NA TRBJ1-1 TRBV12-3/TRBV12-4 many TGTGCCAGCAGTTTCCCGGGGACCCAAGCTTTCTTT CASSFPGTQAFF
TRBD1 TRBJ1-2 TRBV5-1 many TGCGCCAGCAGCTTGGCCTCGGGACAGTCGGACTACACCTTC CASSLASGQSDYTF
NA TRBJ1-1 TRBV7-9 many TGTGCCAGCAGCCAGTTTGACAGTAACACTGAAGCTTTCTTT CASSQFDSNTEAFF
NA TRBJ2-7 TRBV7-4 NA TGTGCCAGCAGCCCCTCCGGTCCAGGGACCCCCTACGAGCAGTACTTC CASSPSGPGTPYEQYF
NA TRBJ2-2 TRBV2 few TGTGCCAGCCGCCCAGGGGTTTCCGGGGAGCTGTTTTTT CASRPGVSGELFF
NA TRBJ2-5 TRBV15 many TGTGCCACCAGCAGAGCCGCTGGAGAGACCCAGTACTTC CATSRAAGETQYF
TRBD2 TRBJ2-1 TRBV28 many TGTGCCAGCAGTTTGGTGCGGGAGGTTGGGACCTACAATGAGCAGTTCTTC CASSLVREVGTYNEQFF
TRBD2 TRBJ2-5 TRBV2 many TGTGCCAGCGGGCCCGGGACTAGCGTCCGGGAGACCCAGTACTTC CASGPGTSVRETQYF
NA TRBJ2-1 TRBV7-8 many TGTGCCAGCAGTTCAATCCCCTCAGGGACGAATGAGCAGTTCTTC CASSSIPSGTNEQFF
TRBD2 TRBJ2-1 TRBV20-1 many TGCAGTGGGTCCCCCGGGACTAGCGGGGGGGCATCCTACAATGAGCAGTTCTTC CSGSPGTSGGASYNEQFF
NA TRBJ1-1 TRBV5-1 few TGCGCCAGCAGTGGGACACCGAACACTGAAGCTTTCTTT CASSGTPNTEAFF
NA TRBJ1-1 TRBV28 many TGTGCCAGCGCCGGAGGGGGGGTGAACACTGAAGCTTTCTTT CASAGGGVNTEAFF
TRBD2 TRBJ2-1 TRBV28 many TGTGCCAGCATCTCCGCGCCGGGGACTAGCGGGGGGGCGAGGGGTGAGCAGTTCTTC CASISAPGTSGGARGEQFF
NA TRBJ1-2 TRBV2 many TGTGCCAGCATGGGGGGGGACTATGGCTACACCTTC CASMGGDYGYTF
NA TRBJ1-2 TRBV6-1 many TGTGCCAGCAGTGAAGTGTGGCCCCAGTTC CASSEVWPQF
TRBD2 TRBJ2-2 TRBV5-1 many TGCGCCAGCAGCTCCTCACTGGGGCTAGCGGGAAACACCGGGGAGCTGTTTTTT CASSSSLGLAGNTGELFF
NA TRBJ1-3 TRBV5-1 many TGCGCCAGCAGCCCCTTAGGCCTCTCTGGAAACACCATATATTTT CASSPLGLSGNTIYF
NA TRBJ2-1 TRBV18 many TGTGCCAGCTCCGTTACATTAGGGGCCAGTGAGCAGTTCTTC CASSVTLGASEQFF
TRBD1 TRBJ2-3 TRBV15 many TGTGCCACCAGCAGACCGGGACAGGGAACAGATACGCAGTATTTT CATSRPGQGTDTQYF
NA TRBJ2-7 TRBV5-1 many TGCGCCAGCAGCTCTACCCAGAGCGGAAGGCAGTACTTC CASSSTQSGRQYF
NA TRBJ2-1 TRBV12-3/TRBV12-4 many TGTGCCAGCAGTTTCCGACTAGATGAGCAGTTCTTC CASSFRLDEQFF